Listed below are T cell receptor beta chains from one sample, sequenced in a study of OX40 agonist ivuxolimab in advanced cancers. The data were produced by immunoSEQ multiplex PCR, yet TCRdb's version contains in-frame clones alone and is incomplete. The table includes around 74,000 clones, 70% to 85% detected once. Sample: CD4+ or CD8+ T cells sorted from blood, taken in a trial of the OX40 agonist ivuxolimab. The receptors stem from an adult with an advanced solid tumor such as melanoma, head and neck, liver or kidney cancer. CDR3s include the opening cysteine and the closing phenylalanine or tryptophan. A D gene is named only where the DNA matches it firmly. Clone sizes are given selectively: once, few, many, or a class where the clone is expanded.

TRBJ1-1 TRBV5-1 NA 16 NA TGCGCCAGCAGCTTGGGGACAGTAGCTTTGAACACTGAAGCTTTCTTT CASSLGTVALNTEAFF
TRBJ2-3 TRBV4-1 NA 15 NA TGCGCCAGCAGCCAAGAACCGTCATTGGTAGATACGCAGTATTTT CASSQEPSLVDTQYF
TRBJ2-7 TRBV18 NA 16 TRBD1 TGTGCCAGCTCACCCCCCGGGACAGGGCTTTCCCACGAGCAGTACTTC CASSPPGTGLSHEQYF
TRBJ2-7 TRBV18 NA 17 TRBD2 TGTGCCAGCTCACCGGGACTAGCGGGAGGCCCATCTTACGAGCAGTACTTC CASSPGLAGGPSYEQYF
TRBJ2-3 TRBV6-5 NA 14 NA TGTGCCAGCAGTCCACAGGGAGTGATAGATACGCAGTATTTT CASSPQGVIDTQYF
TRBJ1-2 TRBV5-5 NA 14 NA TGTGCCAGCAGCTTGGCAGTTGTCGACTATGGCTACACCTTC CASSLAVVDYGYTF
TRBJ2-7 TRBV28 NA 14 NA TGTGCCAGCAGTTTATCCCAGGGCTCCTACGAGCAGTACTTC CASSLSQGSYEQYF
TRBJ2-3 TRBV6-1 few 17 NA TGTGCCAGCAGTGCCCGTTTGGGGAGTACGGGAGTCGACACGCAGTATTTT CASSARLGSTGVDTQYF
TRBJ1-4 TRBV4-2 NA 16 NA TGTGCCAGCAGCCAAGAGAGAGTTGCAACTAATGAAAAACTGTTTTTT CASSQERVATNEKLFF
TRBJ2-3 TRBV5-1 NA 14 TRBD1 TGCGCCAGCAGGAACACAGGGGGCACAGATACGCAGTATTTT CASRNTGGTDTQYF
TRBJ2-1 TRBV10-3 NA 15 NA TGTGCCATCAGTGAACAGTTGAGCTCCTACAATGAGCAGTTCTTC CAISEQLSSYNEQFF
TRBJ2-3 TRBV2 NA 14 TRBD1 TGTGCCAGCAGAGACCAACGGGACAGCCACACGCAGTATTTT CASRDQRDSHTQYF
TRBJ1-4 TRBV7-8 NA 16 NA TGTGCCAGCAGACTAAACGGGGGACTTACTAATGAAAAACTGTTTTTT CASRLNGGLTNEKLFF
TRBJ2-7 TRBV29-1 NA 13 NA TGCAGCGTCAAGACGGACCTACTCTACGAGCAGTACTTC CSVKTDLLYEQYF
TRBJ1-5 TRBV5-1 NA 14 NA TGCGCCAGCAGCTTGGGCGAGTTGACTCAGCCCCAGCATTTT CASSLGELTQPQHF
TRBJ2-5 TRBV2 NA 11 NA TGTGCCAGCAATATACAAGAGACCCAGTACTTC CASNIQETQYF
TRBJ1-5 TRBV6-6 NA 15 TRBD1 TGTGCCAGCAGGAAGACAGGGGGGAGCAATCAGCCCCAGCATTTT CASRKTGGSNQPQHF
TRBJ2-7 TRBV7-2 NA 16 NA TGTGCCAGCAGCTTATACGAGGGTTCTATTAGCCACGAGCAGTACTTC CASSLYEGSISHEQYF
TRBJ1-2 TRBV9 NA 15 NA TGTGCCAGCAGCGCAAACAGGGAGGCGGGCTATGGCTACACCTTC CASSANREAGYGYTF
TRBJ2-7 TRBV2 few 16 NA TGTGCCAGCAGCCTAAGATTACTAGGACTCTCCTACGAGCAGTACTTC CASSLRLLGLSYEQYF
TRBJ1-2 TRBV6-1 few 15 TRBD1 TGTGCCAGCAGTGAAGCGACAGGGGCCAACTATGGCTACACCTTC CASSEATGANYGYTF
TRBJ2-3 TRBV7-8 once 16 NA TGTGCCAGCAGCCCGTACCGGACAGCTAGCACAGATACGCAGTATTTT CASSPYRTASTDTQYF